The 27 T cell receptor beta chains in this list originate from one sample, sequenced in a study of shared clonotypes between healthy human individuals (TCRdb year 2020). Receptor libraries were prepared by the immunoSEQ multiplex PCR assay. TCRdb carries this immuneACCESS record with in-frame sequences only. Its versions omit some clonotypes, under half of them owing to an unresolved V gene in the studies checked, with the rest unexplained. Present in this sample are 2,100,000 or so clones, around 95% of which were seen just once. Around 0.13% of the sample goes to the ten largest clones. Sample: naive CD4+ T cells sorted from blood. The meaning of the sample's cell subset or site label: CD45RA+ positively selected. These receptors originate from a man between 18 and 35 years old in good health.

The chain is built from TRBV15 and TRBJ1-1; TRBD1 matches at 8 bases. The CDR3 runs to 14 residues. The V gene end was trimmed by 3 bases and the J gene end by 12 bases; junction bases not matched to a gene: 12. Germline V CDR1 and CDR2: LNHNV, YYDKDF (reference sequence). For the CDR3, the DNA is TGTGCCACCAGCAGTGAACAGGGGGGTTCGCGGACTTTCTTT. Its protein product is CATSSEQGGSRTFF.

The table lists this clone with a count of one. The chain joins TRBV2 to TRBJ1-2, with 8 bases fitting TRBD1. CDR3 length equals 15 residues. Germline V gives CDR1 SNHLY, CDR2 FYNNEI. V lost 6 bases and J lost 2; bases outside the gene matches: 8. CDR3 region: CASSIGQGQNYGYTF. The CDR3 bases are TGTGCCAGCAGCATCGGACAGGGCCAGAACTATGGCTACACCTTC. The complete variable domain, with remaining parts taken from reference TRBV2 and TRBJ1-2, reads EPEVTQTPSHQVTQMGQEVILRCVPISNHLYFYWYRQILGQKVEFLVSFYNNEISEKSEIFDDQFSVERPDGSNFTLKIRSTKLEDSAMYFCASSIGQGQNYGYTFGSGTRLTVV.

The V and J genes are TRBV7-8 and TRBJ2-1; 8 positions match TRBD1. The CDR3 sequence is 17 residues long. From germline, CDR1 is SGHVS and CDR2 FQNEAQ. With V trimmed by 1 base and J by 9 bases, 14 bases remained unmatched. The CDR3 here is CASSLVVFQGARGEQFF. The CDR3 bases are TGTGCCAGCAGCTTAGTCGTCTTCCAGGGGGCGCGAGGTGAGCAGTTCTTC.

The chain employs TRBV28 and TRBJ1-5, with TRBD1 matching over 7 bases. CDR1 is MDHEN, CDR2 SYDVKM, per germline. This CDR3 is built from 19 residues. After removal of 2 bases from V and 0 bases from J, the junction contained 13 bases not matched to a gene. The CDR3 DNA follows: TGTGCCAGCAGTTTAGCCGGGACAGCAAAACTATATAGCAATCAGCCCCAGCATTTT. Amino acid sequence: CASSLAGTAKLYSNQPQHF.

This clone was seen a single time. The chain has TRBV27 and TRBJ2-7; the D gene is possibly TRBD1 (5 bases). CDR1 and CDR2 from the germline V gene are MNHEY and SMNVEV (reference sequence). This CDR3 has 14 residues. V lost 5 bases and J lost 3, with 14 bases in between. CDR3 residues: CASSPRVGNYEQYF. The CDR3 nucleotides are TGTGCCAGCAGTCCCAGGGTTGGGAACTACGAGCAGTACTTC.

V gene TRBV6-6 combines with J gene TRBJ1-2; possibly TRBD1 for D (6 bases). In germline, CDR1 is MNHNY, CDR2 SVGAGI (reference sequence). This CDR3 is 15 amino acids long. V lost 8 bases and J lost 0, with 16 bases in between. The chain's CDR3 is CASLWTGQSNYGYTF. In DNA, the CDR3 is TGTGCCAGCTTATGGACCGGACAGTCTAACTATGGCTACACCTTC.

This chain links TRBV10-1 with TRBJ2-7; D perhaps matches TRBD2 (6 bases). V was pared by 0 bases and J by 0 bases, with 18 bases between. Germline V gives CDR1 WNHNN, CDR2 SYGVQD (reference sequence). The CDR3 contains 18 residues. For the CDR3, the DNA is TGCGCCAGCAGTGAGTCGAAGGGTCGGACTACGAGCTCCTACGAGCAGTACTTC. As protein: CASSESKGRTTSSYEQYF.

The chain couples TRBV15 to TRBJ2-1; D gene uncertain. Germline V gives CDR1 LNHNV, CDR2 YYDKDF (reference sequence). The V end was cut by 0 bases, the J end by 7 bases, with 22 bases between. The CDR3 length is 18 residues. In nucleotides, the CDR3 is TGTGCCACCAGCAGAGATCAACCGTGGATCCCCCCATTAAATGAGCAGTTCTTC. Translating it yields CATSRDQPWIPPLNEQFF.

This chain uses TRBV6-5 with TRBJ2-6, with a weak D call TRBD1 (6 bases). CDR1 and CDR2 from the germline V gene are MNHEY and SVGAGI. V dropped 4 bases and J dropped 5 bases, with 9 bases sitting between them. This CDR3 contains 14 residues. The CDR3: CASSSTGWANVLTF. In nucleotides, the CDR3 is TGTGCCAGCAGTTCCACAGGGTGGGCCAACGTCCTGACTTTC.

The chain joins TRBV28 to TRBJ2-5; 7 bases are a match to TRBD2. CDR1 is MDHEN, CDR2 SYDVKM, per germline. V lost 5 bases to trimming and J lost 3 bases; unmatched junction nucleotides: 3. The CDR3 is made up of 13 amino acids. CDR3: CASSPSGEETQYF. CDR3 in DNA: TGTGCCAGCAGTCCGAGCGGGGAAGAGACCCAGTACTTC.

The table lists this clone with a count of one. The V gene is TRBV6-6, the J gene TRBJ1-3; D gene unclear. The CDR3 consists of 15 residues. Germline V lookup: CDR1 MNHNY, CDR2 SVGAGI (reference sequence). V was clipped by 6 bases and J by 0 bases, with 12 bases between them. The CDR3 sequence is CASSSDGNSGNTIYF. CDR3 DNA: TGTGCCAGCAGCTCGGACGGCAACTCTGGAAACACCATATATTTT.

Points on this clone: The identical CDR3 is also encoded by other nucleotide sequences in the sample. The genes are TRBV29-1 and TRBJ1-1; D unresolved. The CDR3 has 13 residues. V dropped 4 bases and J dropped 2 bases, with 11 bases sitting between them. Germline CDR1 SQVTM, CDR2 ANQGSEA. This chain's CDR3 is CSVGPRLNTEAFF. The CDR3 region has the DNA TGCAGCGTTGGGCCGCGCCTAAACACTGAAGCTTTCTTT.

This rearrangement joins TRBV5-4 to TRBJ2-5, with a tentative D call TRBD2 (6 bases). This CDR3 has 14 residues. V lost 1 base and J 2 bases, leaving 9 bases between the germline ends. Germline V gives CDR1 SGHNT, CDR2 YYREEE (reference sequence). The CDR3 DNA sequence: TGTGCCAGCAGCTTGCGCGGGGATCAAGAGACCCAGTACTTC. Amino acids: CASSLRGDQETQYF.

The V call is TRBV19, the J call TRBJ1-6; D possibly corresponds to TRBD1 (5 bases). This CDR3 is built from 12 residues. Germline V CDR1 and CDR2: LNHDA, SQIVND (reference sequence). V was trimmed by 9 bases and J by 8 bases, leaving 11 bases between them. The CDR3 nucleotides read TGTGCCAGCCGGGGGGTGGATTCACCCCTCCACTTT. This translates into CASRGVDSPLHF.

This chain uses TRBV5-1 with TRBJ2-5; 15 bases align to TRBD2. CDR1 and CDR2 from the germline V gene are SGHRS and YFSETQ. The CDR3 has 15 residues. Losses at the gene ends were 3 bases for V and 11 bases for J; bases not matched to a gene: 8. In DNA form, the CDR3 reads TGCGCCAGCAGCTGGGGACTAGCGGGGGGAAGAAATCAGTACTTC. Its protein is CASSWGLAGGRNQYF.

The chain is built from TRBV2 and TRBJ2-3; TRBD1 agrees at 11 bases. In germline, CDR1 is SNHLY, CDR2 FYNNEI. The J segment lost 6 bases and the V segment lost 6 bases, leaving 5 bases of the junction unmatched. There are 14 residues in the CDR3. CDR3 sequence reads: CASRLGQGVDTQYF. DNA for the CDR3: TGTGCCAGCAGGCTGGGACAGGGGGTGGATACGCAGTATTTT.

The chain uses TRBV5-6 and TRBJ1-3, with 7 bases that match TRBD1. There are 15 residues in the CDR3. The junction had 8 bases not matched to a gene; V was cut back by 4 bases and J by 4 bases. CDR1 SGHDT and CDR2 YYEEEE come from the germline V gene. The CDR3 nucleotides are TGTGCCAGCAGCCGCGAGGGACAGTTAGGAAACACCATATATTTT. It translates to CASSREGQLGNTIYF.

V gene TRBV29-1 combines with J gene TRBJ2-5, with TRBD1 matching 10 bases. V shed 7 bases, J shed 3 bases, and the junction held 5 bases outside the gene matches. The CDR3 totals 13 residues. Germline CDR1 and CDR2: SQVTM and ANQGSEA. The CDR3 sequence: CSARTGGEETQYF. CDR3 DNA: TGCAGCGCTCGGACAGGGGGGGAAGAGACCCAGTACTTC.

The chain joins TRBV9 to TRBJ2-7; 9 bases line up with TRBD2. With V trimmed by 7 bases and J by 0 bases, 5 bases remained unmatched. This CDR3 comprises 14 residues. Germline-derived CDR1 and CDR2 are SGDLS and YYNGEE. CDR3 in amino acids: CASPRAGGSYEQYF. The CDR3, as DNA: TGTGCCAGCCCCCGAGCGGGGGGCTCCTACGAGCAGTACTTC. The entire variable domain, with the rest obtained from reference TRBV9 and TRBJ2-7, is as follows: DSGVTQTPKHLITATGQRVTLRCSPRSGDLSVYWYQQSLDQGLQFLIQYYNGEERAKGNILERFSAQQFPDLHSELNLSSLELGDSALYFCASPRAGGSYEQYFGPGTRLTVT.

This chain connects TRBV6-1 to TRBJ1-3; D is unresolved. CDR1 and CDR2 from the germline V gene are MNHNS and SASEGT. There are 16 residues in the CDR3. With 1 base removed from V and 7 bases from J, the gap between germline ends came to 17 bases. CDR3 sequence reads: CASSEGWRQQWNTIYF. For the CDR3, the DNA is TGTGCCAGCAGTGAAGGGTGGCGGCAACAATGGAACACCATATATTTT.

V is TRBV28 and J is TRBJ1-4, with D possibly being TRBD1 (6 bases). V shed 2 bases and J shed 5 bases, with 15 bases lying between them. This CDR3 is 16 amino acids long. Germline V gene data show CDR1 as MDHEN and CDR2 as SYDVKM. Here the CDR3 DNA reads TGTGCCAGCAGTTTAAACAGGGCCCTCCAAAATGAAAAACTGTTTTTT. Its protein is CASSLNRALQNEKLFF. The full variable domain, rest sourced from reference TRBV28 and TRBJ1-4, is DVKVTQSSRYLVKRTGEKVFLECVQDMDHENMFWYRQDPGLGLRLIYFSYDVKMKEKGDIPEGYSVSREKKERFSLILESASTNQTSMYLCASSLNRALQNEKLFFGSGTQLSVL.

The chain has TRBV6-6 and TRBJ2-3; 7 bases line up with TRBD2. CDR1 MNHNY and CDR2 SVGAGI come from the germline V gene (reference sequence). With V trimmed by 5 bases and J by 4 bases, 9 bases remained unmatched. The CDR3 extends over 15 amino acids. CDR3 bases: TGTGCCAGCAGTCCTCGGGGGGTTGGGGCAGATACGCAGTATTTT. It translates to CASSPRGVGADTQYF.

The chain employs TRBV30 and TRBJ1-6; weak D call: TRBD1 (6 bases). The CDR3 contains 13 residues. V lost 5 bases and J 10 bases, leaving 15 bases between the germline ends. Germline-derived CDR1 and CDR2 are GTSNPN and SVGIG (reference sequence). The DNA of the CDR3 is TGTGCCTGGGGAAGGGGGGTCGGGTCACCCCTCCACTTT. Translation: CAWGRGVGSPLHF.

The chain recombines TRBV6-6 with TRBJ1-2; D is uncertain. Trimming pared 3 bases from V and 4 bases from J, leaving 9 bases between. Germline-derived CDR1 and CDR2 are MNHNY and SVGAGI (reference sequence). This CDR3 is 13 amino acids long. The chain's CDR3 is CASSYGVAYGYTF. The CDR3, as DNA: TGTGCCAGCAGTTATGGAGTAGCCTATGGCTACACCTTC.

CDR3 in amino acids: CASMRDHGQETQYF. The CDR3 coding sequence is TGCGCCTCCATGCGGGACCACGGGCAAGAGACCCAGTACTTC. This chain joins TRBV5-1 and TRBJ2-5; TRBD2 is a possible D gene (6 bases). The CDR3 is 14 amino acids. V lost 10 bases to trimming and J lost 2 bases, with 18 bases between them. Germline V gene lookup returns CDR1 SGHRS and CDR2 YFSETQ. Filled out from reference TRBV5-1 and TRBJ2-5, the complete variable domain reads KAGVTQTPRYLIKTRGQQVTLSCSPISGHRSVSWYQQTPGQGLQFLFEYFSETQRNKGNFPGRFSGRQFSNSRSEMNVSTLELGDSALYLCASMRDHGQETQYFGPGTRLLVL.

This clone occurred once. V and J are TRBV6-6 and TRBJ1-1; TRBD1 might be the D (5 bases). V dropped 6 bases and J dropped 7 bases, with 18 bases sitting between them. The germline gives CDR1 MNHNY, CDR2 SVGAGI (reference sequence). The length of the CDR3 is 14 residues. CDR3 DNA sequence: TGTGCCAGCAGCCCCCCCCGGCAGGGAAATGAAGCTTTCTTT. Translated: CASSPPRQGNEAFF.

As to this clone: Different DNA sequences within this sample yield the same CDR3. The CDR3 reads CASSPGFYEQYF. As DNA, the CDR3 is TGTGCCAGCAGCCCGGGCTTCTACGAGCAGTACTTC. The rearrangement links TRBV7-2 to TRBJ2-7; D is ambiguous. Trimming took off 5 bases at V and 3 bases at J, with 8 bases between the two ends. From germline, CDR1 is SGHTA and CDR2 FQGNSA. This CDR3 is 12 amino acids long.